This T cell receptor beta chain was obtained from a study of blood T cell repertoires in COVID-19. Profiling relied on immunoSEQ multiplex PCR, and the TCRdb table lists in-frame clones only, not all of them. The sample lists about 310,000 clones, around 87% occurring once. From germline, CDR1 is GTSNPN and CDR2 SVGIG (reference sequence). The length of the CDR3 is 14 residues. The germline V and J ends were trimmed by 4 bases and 0 bases, with 12 bases remaining between them. The rearrangement uses TRBV30 and TRBJ1-1; possible D gene TRBD1, 5 bases. The specimen sequenced was PBMCs or T cells enriched from blood (not recorded which). This sequence originates from a woman younger than 30 with acute COVID-19. This CDR3 reads CAWTLGGLNTEAFF. CDR3 nucleotides: TGTGCCTGGACCCTGGGGGGGTTGAACACTGAAGCTTTCTTT. Variable domain in full (rest from reference TRBV30 and TRBJ1-1): SQTIHQWPATLVQPVGSPLSLECTVEGTSNPNLYWYRQAAGRGLQLLFYSVGIGQISSEVPQNLSASRPQDRQFILSSKKLLLSDSGFYLCAWTLGGLNTEAFFGQGTRLTVV.